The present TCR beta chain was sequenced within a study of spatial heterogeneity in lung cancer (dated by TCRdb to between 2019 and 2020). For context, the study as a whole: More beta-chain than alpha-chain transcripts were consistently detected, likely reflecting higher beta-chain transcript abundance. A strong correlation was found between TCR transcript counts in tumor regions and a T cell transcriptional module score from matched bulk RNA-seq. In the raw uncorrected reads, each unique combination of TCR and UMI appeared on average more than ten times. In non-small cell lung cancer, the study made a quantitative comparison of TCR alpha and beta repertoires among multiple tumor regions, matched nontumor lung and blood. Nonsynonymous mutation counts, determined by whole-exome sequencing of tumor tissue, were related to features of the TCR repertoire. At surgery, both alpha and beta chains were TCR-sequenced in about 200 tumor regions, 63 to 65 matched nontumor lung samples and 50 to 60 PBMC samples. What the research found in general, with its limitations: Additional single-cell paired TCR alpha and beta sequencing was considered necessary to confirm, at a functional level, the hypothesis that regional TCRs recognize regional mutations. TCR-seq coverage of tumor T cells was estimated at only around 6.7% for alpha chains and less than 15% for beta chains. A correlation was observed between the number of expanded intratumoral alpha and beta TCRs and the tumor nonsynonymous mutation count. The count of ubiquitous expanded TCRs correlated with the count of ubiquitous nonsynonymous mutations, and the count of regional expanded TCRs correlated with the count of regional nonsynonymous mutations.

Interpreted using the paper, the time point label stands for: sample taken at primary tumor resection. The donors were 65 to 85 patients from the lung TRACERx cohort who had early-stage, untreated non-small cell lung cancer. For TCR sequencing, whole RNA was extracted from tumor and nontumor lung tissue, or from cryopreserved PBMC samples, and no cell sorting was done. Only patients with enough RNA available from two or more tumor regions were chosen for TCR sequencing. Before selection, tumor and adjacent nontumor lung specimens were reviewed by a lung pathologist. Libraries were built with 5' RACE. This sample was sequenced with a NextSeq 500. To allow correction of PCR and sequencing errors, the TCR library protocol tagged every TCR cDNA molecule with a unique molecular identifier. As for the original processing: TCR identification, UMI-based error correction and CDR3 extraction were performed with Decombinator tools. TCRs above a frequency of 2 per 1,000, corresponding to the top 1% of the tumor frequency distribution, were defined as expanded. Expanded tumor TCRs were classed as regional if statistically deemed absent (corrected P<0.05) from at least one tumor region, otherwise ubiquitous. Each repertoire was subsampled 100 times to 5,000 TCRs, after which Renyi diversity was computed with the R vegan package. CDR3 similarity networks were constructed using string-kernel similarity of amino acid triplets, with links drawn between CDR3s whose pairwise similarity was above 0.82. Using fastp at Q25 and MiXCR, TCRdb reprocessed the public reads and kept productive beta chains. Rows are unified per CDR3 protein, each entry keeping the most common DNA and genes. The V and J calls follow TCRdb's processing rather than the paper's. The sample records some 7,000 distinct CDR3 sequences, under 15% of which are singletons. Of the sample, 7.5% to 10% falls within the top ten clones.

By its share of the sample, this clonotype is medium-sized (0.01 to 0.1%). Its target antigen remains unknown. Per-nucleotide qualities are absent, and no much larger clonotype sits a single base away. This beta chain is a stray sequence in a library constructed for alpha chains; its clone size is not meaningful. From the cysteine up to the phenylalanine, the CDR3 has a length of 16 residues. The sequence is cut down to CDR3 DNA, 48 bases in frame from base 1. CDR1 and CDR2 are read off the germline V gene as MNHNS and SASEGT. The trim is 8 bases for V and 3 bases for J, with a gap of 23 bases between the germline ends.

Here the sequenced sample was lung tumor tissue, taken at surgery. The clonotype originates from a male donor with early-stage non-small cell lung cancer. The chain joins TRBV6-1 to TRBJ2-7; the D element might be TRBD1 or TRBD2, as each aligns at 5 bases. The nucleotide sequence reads TGTGCCAGCGGTAGTGGCTCCTCCGGGGCTAGCTACGAGCAGTACTTC. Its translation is CASGSGSSGASYEQYF.